This T cell receptor (beta chain) was sequenced during a study of lymphopenia after photon versus proton radiotherapy. This CDR3 has 14 residues. The V gene end was trimmed by 7 bases and the J gene end by 4 bases; junction bases not matched to a gene: 8. The V gene's germline CDR1 is SEHNR and CDR2 FQNEAQ (reference sequence). Assay: immunoSEQ multiplex PCR; the TCRdb copy retains only in-frame clones and omits some. The data show about 58,000 clones, 84% seen once. The chain links TRBV7-9 to TRBJ1-2; 8 positions agree with TRBD1. The sample in question was peripheral blood, obtained from a patient treated with proton-based radiotherapy. This TCR came from a man aged 60 to 75 with pancreatic cancer. The chain's CDR3 is CASIPSGGGYGYTF. The CDR3 coding sequence is TGTGCCAGCATCCCATCAGGGGGCGGCTATGGCTACACCTTC.